A single sample gave rise to the 21 T cell receptor beta chains below, sequenced in a study of blood T cell repertoires in COVID-19. This table comes from immunoSEQ multiplex PCR, and its TCRdb copy is limited to in-frame clones, with some not included. Of some 330,000 clones in the sample, under 90% were seen once. The sequencing sample was made of PBMCs or T cells enriched from blood (not recorded which). These receptors came from a man younger than 45 who had recovered from COVID-19.

The rearrangement links TRBV7-9 to TRBJ1-5, with D unclear. Germline V CDR1 and CDR2: SEHNR, FQNEAQ (reference sequence). CDR3 length equals 14 residues. V was trimmed by 7 bases and J by 0 bases, leaving 10 bases between them. In nucleotides, the CDR3 is TGTGCCAGCACCCACAGCCATAGCAATCAGCCCCAGCATTTT. It encodes CASTHSHSNQPQHF.

The chain couples TRBV12-3 or TRBV12-4 to TRBJ2-7; 8 nucleotides line up with TRBD1. V was clipped by 6 bases and J by 5 bases; unmatched bases: 6. This CDR3 has 13 residues. The chain's CDR3 is CASRRTGINEQYF. CDR3 DNA: TGTGCCAGCAGGCGGACAGGGATCAACGAGCAGTACTTC.

V is TRBV20-1 and J is TRBJ2-7, with a possible D match to TRBD2 (6 bases). Trimming stripped 3 bases from V and 0 bases from J, with 15 bases between. CDR1 and CDR2 (germline): DFQATT, SNEGSKA (reference sequence). CDR3 length: 15 amino acids. This CDR3 is CSASPWDFPSYEQYF. The CDR3 coding sequence is TGCAGTGCTAGTCCCTGGGACTTCCCCTCCTACGAGCAGTACTTC.

This clone has only one observation. This sequence joins TRBV7-2 and TRBJ2-3; D is perhaps TRBD2 (5 bases). This CDR3 has 14 amino acids. Germline CDR1 reads SGHTA; CDR2 reads FQGNSA. The ends were cut back, 5 bases at V and 6 bases at J, with 15 bases in the middle. Here the CDR3 reads CASSRSGGVDTQYF. CDR3 sequence (DNA): TGTGCCAGCAGCCGCAGTGGAGGTGTGGATACGCAGTATTTT.

V is TRBV19 and J is TRBJ2-3, with 12 bases fitting TRBD2. The V gene's germline CDR1 is LNHDA and CDR2 SQIVND (reference sequence). The trim removed 3 bases at V and 5 bases at J, leaving 6 bases unmatched. This CDR3 is built from 16 residues. As DNA, the CDR3 is TGTGCCAGTAGTATGGCTAGCGGGGGGGCGGGAGATACGCAGTATTTT. This sequence encodes CASSMASGGAGDTQYF.

A few counts support this clone. J is TRBJ1-2 and V is TRBV5-4, with 9 nucleotides matching TRBD1. Trimming took 2 bases from V and 6 from J; bases not matched to a gene: 8. Germline loops: CDR1 SGHNT, CDR2 YYREEE (reference sequence). The CDR3 loop spans 15 amino acids. CDR3 sequence: CASSFNRGQGDGYTF. CDR3 sequence (DNA): TGTGCCAGCAGCTTCAACAGGGGGCAGGGGGATGGCTACACCTTC.

V is TRBV6-2 or TRBV6-3 and J is TRBJ2-7, with 7 bases aligning to TRBD2. The CDR3 contains 15 residues. The V gene's germline CDR1 is MNHEY and CDR2 SVGEGT. The V and J ends lost 0 bases and 5 bases, in that order; junction bases with no gene match: 7. The CDR3: CASSYSRGSPHEQYF. DNA for the CDR3: TGTGCCAGCAGTTACTCTCGCGGGAGTCCCCACGAGCAGTACTTC.

The chain couples TRBV11-2 to TRBJ1-6; the D gene is possibly TRBD1 (5 bases). Germline loops: CDR1 SGHAT, CDR2 FQNNGV. V lost 5 bases and J 9 bases, leaving 5 bases between the germline ends. The CDR3 covers 11 residues. In nucleotides, the CDR3 is TGTGCCAGCAGCCAGGGTTCACCCCTCCACTTT. Amino acids: CASSQGSPLHF.

The chain joins TRBV13 to TRBJ1-2; the match to TRBD1 covers 9 bases. Germline assignment: CDR1 PRHDT and CDR2 FYEKMQ (reference sequence). Unmatched junction bases numbered 6, after V lost 5 bases and J lost 5 bases. This CDR3 spans 14 amino acids. The CDR3 bases are TGTGCCAGCAGCCCAAGACAGGGGGATTATGGCTACACCTTC. The encoded protein is CASSPRQGDYGYTF.

This chain uses TRBV6-5 with TRBJ2-3, with 10 positions matching TRBD1. Germline trimming cut 6 bases from V and 1 base from J; bases unmatched to any gene: 4. Germline values: CDR1 MNHEY, CDR2 SVGAGI. The CDR3 has 15 amino acids. As DNA, the CDR3 is TGTGCCAGCAGGTCAGGACAGGGGGGCACAGATACGCAGTATTTT. This gives the protein CASRSGQGGTDTQYF.

J is TRBJ1-2 and V is TRBV3-1 (or the pseudogene TRBV3-2); weak D call: TRBD1 (5 bases). The CDR3 contains 12 residues. The germline V gene encodes CDR1 LGHDT and CDR2 YNNKEL (reference sequence). Trimming took 6 bases from V and 7 from J, leaving 12 bases between them. CDR3 bases: TGTGCCAGCAGTTTTACCGGGGGTGGCTACACCTTC. Translating it yields CASSFTGGGYTF.

The chain joins TRBV3-1 (or the pseudogene TRBV3-2) to TRBJ1-1, with TRBD1 matching 7 bases. CDR1 and CDR2 (germline): LGHDT, YNNKEL (reference sequence). CDR3 length: 14 residues. V trimming: 1 base; J trimming: 4 bases; junction bases outside the gene matches: 3. The CDR3 nucleotides read TGTGCCAGCAGCCAAGTTCAGGGGGGCACTGAAGCTTTCTTT. Translating gives CASSQVQGGTEAFF.

This chain joins TRBV6-2 or TRBV6-3 and TRBJ1-2; TRBD1 agrees at 11 bases. CDR1 is MNHEY and CDR2 is SVGEGT in the germline V gene. V lost 6 bases to trimming and J lost 8 bases; unmatched junction nucleotides: 14. The CDR3 is made up of 16 amino acids. CDR3 coding DNA: TGTGCCAGCAGCCCCGCTCATCGGACAGGGGGCTCGGGCTACACCTTC. The encoded protein is CASSPAHRTGGSGYTF.

CDR3 region: CASWDRGRWDQPQHF. The CDR3 region has the DNA TGTGCCAGTTGGGACAGGGGAAGGTGGGATCAGCCCCAGCATTTT. V and J are TRBV19 and TRBJ1-5; 10 bases map to TRBD1. The V and J ends lost 8 bases and 5 bases, in that order; junction bases with no gene match: 9. The germline V gene encodes CDR1 LNHDA and CDR2 SQIVND (reference sequence). This CDR3 spans 15 amino acids.

V is TRBV9 and J is TRBJ1-1; TRBD1 matches at 8 bases. The germline V gene has CDR1 SGDLS and CDR2 YYNGEE. The CDR3 sequence is 14 residues long. The ends lost 4 bases at V and 1 base at J; junction bases unmatched: 3. DNA of the CDR3: TGTGCCAGCAGCCCGGGGACAGGGAACACTGAAGCTTTCTTT. Protein sequence: CASSPGTGNTEAFF. The full variable domain, its missing parts supplied by reference TRBV9 and TRBJ1-1, is DSGVTQTPKHLITATGQRVTLRCSPRSGDLSVYWYQQSLDQGLQFLIQYYNGEERAKGNILERFSAQQFPDLHSELNLSSLELGDSALYFCASSPGTGNTEAFFGQGTRLTVV.

The chain carries TRBV30 and TRBJ2-7; D unresolved. Per the germline V gene, CDR1 is GTSNPN and CDR2 is SVGIG (reference sequence). Trimming cost V 1 base and J 0 bases, with 10 bases left between them. The CDR3 has 14 residues. In DNA, the CDR3 is TGTGCCTGGAGTGCTGTGACAAGCTCCTACGAGCAGTACTTC. Its protein is CAWSAVTSSYEQYF.

The chain joins TRBV5-1 to TRBJ1-1; 9 bases agree with TRBD1. Germline values: CDR1 SGHRS, CDR2 YFSETQ. CDR3 size: 14 residues. V trimming: 4 bases; J trimming: 4 bases; junction bases outside the gene matches: 5. This chain's CDR3 is CASSPETGGTEAFF. In DNA form, the CDR3 reads TGCGCCAGCAGCCCGGAGACAGGGGGCACTGAAGCTTTCTTT. Filled out from reference TRBV5-1 and TRBJ1-1, the complete variable domain reads KAGVTQTPRYLIKTRGQQVTLSCSPISGHRSVSWYQQTPGQGLQFLFEYFSETQRNKGNFPGRFSGRQFSNSRSEMNVSTLELGDSALYLCASSPETGGTEAFFGQGTRLTVV.

The chain couples TRBV12-3 or TRBV12-4 to TRBJ1-1, with D unclear. Trimming took 8 bases from V and 5 from J, leaving 15 bases between them. This CDR3 has 13 amino acids. In DNA, the CDR3 is TGTGCCAGCCTGCGGGAGCGAACGACTGAAGCTTTCTTT. Its translation is CASLRERTTEAFF.

Here the CDR3 DNA reads TGTGCCAGTAGTACATGGACAGGGGACTACGAGCAGTACTTC. It encodes CASSTWTGDYEQYF. The rearrangement uses TRBV19 and TRBJ2-7; 9 bases agree with TRBD1. From germline, CDR1 is LNHDA and CDR2 SQIVND (reference sequence). The CDR3 has 14 amino acids. V shed 4 bases, J shed 3 bases, and the junction held 4 bases outside the gene matches.

J is TRBJ1-2 and V is TRBV6-5; weak D call: TRBD1 (5 bases). The length of the CDR3 is 14 residues. The ends were cut back, 6 bases at V and 8 bases at J, with 19 bases in the middle. Germline loops: CDR1 MNHEY, CDR2 SVGAGI. The CDR3 reads CASRTRTDRGGYTF. The CDR3 DNA reads as TGTGCCAGCAGAACCCGGACGGACCGGGGGGGCTACACCTTC.

This chain joins TRBV10-2 and TRBJ2-7; D gene unclear. V dropped 4 bases and J dropped 3 bases, with 13 bases sitting between them. Germline-derived CDR1 and CDR2 are WSHSY and SAAADI. This CDR3 contains 14 residues. For the CDR3, the DNA is TGCGCCAGCAGTGTGGTCGCACAAAGCTACGAGCAGTACTTC. It codes for CASSVVAQSYEQYF.